A selection of T cell receptor beta chains follows, all from one sample in a study of tumor-infiltrating lymphocytes in oesophageal squamous cell carcinoma. MiXCR was run by TCRdb on the PCR reads, yielding one entry per CDR3 protein. This sample carries roughly 20,000 distinct CDR3 sequences, under 45% of them seen once, and the ten largest clones take just under 20%. Sequenced input: esophageal tumor tissue. These receptors were obtained from a male donor with esophageal squamous cell carcinoma. Each CDR3 is given with its conserved first and last residue. Fields, in order: D gene, clone size, V gene, CDR3 protein. D genes are given only for firm matches. The size field is filled for only some rows; it gives once, few, many or a size class.

d_call: -
clone_size: -
v_call: TRBV11-3
cdr3_aa: CASSLVLSGANVLTF

d_call: TRBD2
clone_size: -
v_call: TRBV6-1
cdr3_aa: CASRNLAGGYNEQFF

d_call: -
clone_size: many
v_call: TRBV7-9
cdr3_aa: CASSLTFSRNYGYTF

d_call: TRBD2
clone_size: medium-sized
v_call: TRBV12-3/TRBV12-4
cdr3_aa: CASSLASGRSNEQYF

d_call: -
clone_size: -
v_call: TRBV30
cdr3_aa: CAVSGGSGTGELFF

d_call: -
clone_size: -
v_call: TRBV4-2
cdr3_aa: CASSQEGGRGETQYF

d_call: -
clone_size: few
v_call: TRBV15
cdr3_aa: CATSRDKSGGTEAFF

d_call: -
clone_size: many
v_call: TRBV28
cdr3_aa: CASSLGDGYTF

d_call: -
clone_size: -
v_call: TRBV6-1
cdr3_aa: CASSDGIILGQYF

d_call: -
clone_size: -
v_call: TRBV12-3/TRBV12-4
cdr3_aa: CASSKRSYEQFF

d_call: -
clone_size: -
v_call: TRBV7-8
cdr3_aa: CASSPRGRETQYF

d_call: -
clone_size: once
v_call: TRBV15
cdr3_aa: CATSSEPGEQETQYF

d_call: TRBD1
clone_size: -
v_call: TRBV7-8
cdr3_aa: CASSGRGQGPGDTQYF

d_call: -
clone_size: -
v_call: TRBV27
cdr3_aa: CASSSYRDHSVYTQYF

d_call: TRBD2
clone_size: few
v_call: TRBV4-1
cdr3_aa: CASSQGLAGDEQYF

d_call: TRBD1
clone_size: few
v_call: TRBV18
cdr3_aa: CASSPLADRAATYEQYF

d_call: -
clone_size: many
v_call: TRBV6-1
cdr3_aa: CASHDGLGYRANTGELFF

d_call: -
clone_size: -
v_call: TRBV7-9
cdr3_aa: CASSLAIGQKFF

d_call: TRBD1
clone_size: -
v_call: TRBV6-1
cdr3_aa: CASSLGQNYEQFF

d_call: TRBD2
clone_size: many
v_call: TRBV5-1
cdr3_aa: CASSILGGGGNIQYF

d_call: TRBD2
clone_size: many
v_call: TRBV5-4
cdr3_aa: CASSLAGGHNEQFF

d_call: TRBD1
clone_size: many
v_call: TRBV11-2
cdr3_aa: CASSWGTGSYEQYF

d_call: TRBD2
clone_size: -
v_call: TRBV7-2
cdr3_aa: CASSHPRSSGSDSYNEQFF

d_call: -
clone_size: many
v_call: TRBV28
cdr3_aa: CASSFRGPWDEQFF

d_call: TRBD1
clone_size: many
v_call: TRBV2
cdr3_aa: CASSTQGTGAYGYTF

d_call: -
clone_size: -
v_call: TRBV28
cdr3_aa: CASRGHANQPQHF

d_call: -
clone_size: medium-sized
v_call: TRBV7-2
cdr3_aa: CASSFRGGSYNEQFF

d_call: TRBD2
clone_size: -
v_call: TRBV7-9
cdr3_aa: CASSSRRGGSYNEQFF

d_call: -
clone_size: -
v_call: TRBV19
cdr3_aa: CASSTDSLRVMRGNTKAFF

d_call: TRBD1
clone_size: many
v_call: TRBV18
cdr3_aa: CASSPGTGGLSPLHF

d_call: -
clone_size: medium-sized
v_call: TRBV7-3
cdr3_aa: CASSLMSGWGTQYF

d_call: -
clone_size: -
v_call: TRBV25-1
cdr3_aa: CASSQRTGGKGLHLRF

d_call: TRBD1
clone_size: few
v_call: TRBV18
cdr3_aa: CASSLTDREREQYF

d_call: -
clone_size: -
v_call: TRBV6-5
cdr3_aa: CASHNRGGERAVLRF

d_call: TRBD1
clone_size: -
v_call: TRBV7-6
cdr3_aa: CASSAGTGGSEQFF

d_call: TRBD1
clone_size: many
v_call: TRBV10-3
cdr3_aa: CAIIFGQGSQETQYF

d_call: TRBD1
clone_size: medium-sized
v_call: TRBV7-8
cdr3_aa: CASSLDFGGDRVNEQFF